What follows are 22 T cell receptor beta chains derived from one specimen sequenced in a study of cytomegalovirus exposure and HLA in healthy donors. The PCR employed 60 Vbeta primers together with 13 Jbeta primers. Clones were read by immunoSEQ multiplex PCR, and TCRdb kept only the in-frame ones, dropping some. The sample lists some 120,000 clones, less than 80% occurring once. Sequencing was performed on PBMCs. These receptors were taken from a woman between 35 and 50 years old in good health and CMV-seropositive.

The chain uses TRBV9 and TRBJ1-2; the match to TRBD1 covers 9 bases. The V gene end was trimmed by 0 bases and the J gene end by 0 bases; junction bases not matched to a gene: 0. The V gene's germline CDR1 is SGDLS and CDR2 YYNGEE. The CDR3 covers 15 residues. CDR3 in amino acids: CASSVGTGANYGYTF. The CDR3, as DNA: TGTGCCAGCAGCGTAGGGACAGGGGCTAACTATGGCTACACCTTC. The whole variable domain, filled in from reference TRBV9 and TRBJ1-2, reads DSGVTQTPKHLITATGQRVTLRCSPRSGDLSVYWYQQSLDQGLQFLIQYYNGEERAKGNILERFSAQQFPDLHSELNLSSLELGDSALYFCASSVGTGANYGYTFGSGTRLTVV.

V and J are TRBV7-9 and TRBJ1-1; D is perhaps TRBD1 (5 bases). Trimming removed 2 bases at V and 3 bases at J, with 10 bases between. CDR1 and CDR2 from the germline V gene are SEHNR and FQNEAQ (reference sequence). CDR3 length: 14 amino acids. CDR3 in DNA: TGTGCCAGCAGCTTATTGTGGGGGGACACTGAAGCTTTCTTT. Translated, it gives CASSLLWGDTEAFF.

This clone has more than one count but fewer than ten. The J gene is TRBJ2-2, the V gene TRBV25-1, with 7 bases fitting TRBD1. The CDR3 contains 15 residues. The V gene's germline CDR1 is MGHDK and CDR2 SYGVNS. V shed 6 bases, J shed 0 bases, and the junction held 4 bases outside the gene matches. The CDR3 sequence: CASRGTAPNTGELFF. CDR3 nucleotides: TGTGCCAGCAGGGGGACAGCCCCGAACACCGGGGAGCTGTTTTTT.

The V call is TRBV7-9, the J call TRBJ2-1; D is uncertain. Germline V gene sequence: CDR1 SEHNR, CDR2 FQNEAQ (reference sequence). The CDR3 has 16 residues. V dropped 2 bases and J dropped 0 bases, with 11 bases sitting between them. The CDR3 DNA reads TGTGCCAGCAGCTTAAGCACTTATAGCTCCTACAATGAGCAGTTCTTC. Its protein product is CASSLSTYSSYNEQFF. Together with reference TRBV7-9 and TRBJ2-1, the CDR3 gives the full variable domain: DTGVSQNPRHKITKRGQNVTFRCDPISEHNRLYWYRQTLGQGPEFLTYFQNEAQLEKSRLLSDRFSAERPKGSFSTLEIQRTEQGDSAMYLCASSLSTYSSYNEQFFGPGTRLTVL.

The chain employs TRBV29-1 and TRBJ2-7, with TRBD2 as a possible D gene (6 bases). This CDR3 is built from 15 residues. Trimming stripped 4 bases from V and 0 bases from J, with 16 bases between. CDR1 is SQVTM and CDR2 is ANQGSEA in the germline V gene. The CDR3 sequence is CSVVGLGGSSYEQYF. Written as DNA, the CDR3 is TGCAGCGTTGTAGGGCTGGGGGGAAGCTCCTACGAGCAGTACTTC.

In DNA, the CDR3 is TGCGCCAGCAGCTTGGTTGGGGGGAGCACCTACGAGCAGTACTTC. This sequence encodes CASSLVGGSTYEQYF. The rearrangement uses TRBV5-1 and TRBJ2-7; tentative D call: TRBD2 (6 bases). This CDR3 spans 15 amino acids. Trimming left V 0 bases short and J 2 bases short, with 12 bases between. CDR1 and CDR2 from the germline V gene are SGHRS and YFSETQ.

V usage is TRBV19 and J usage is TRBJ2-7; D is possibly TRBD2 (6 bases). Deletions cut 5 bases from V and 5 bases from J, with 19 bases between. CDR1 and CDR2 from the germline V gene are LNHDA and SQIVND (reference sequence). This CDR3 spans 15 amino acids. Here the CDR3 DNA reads TGTGCCAGTAGTGACGGGGGAAAAGTGGGTGACGAGCAGTACTTC. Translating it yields CASSDGGKVGDEQYF.

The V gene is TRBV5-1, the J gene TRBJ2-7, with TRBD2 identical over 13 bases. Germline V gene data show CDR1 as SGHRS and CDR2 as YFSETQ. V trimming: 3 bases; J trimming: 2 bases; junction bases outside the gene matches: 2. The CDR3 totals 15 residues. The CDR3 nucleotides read TGCGCCAGCAGCTGGGGACTAGCGGGGACCTACGAGCAGTACTTC. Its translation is CASSWGLAGTYEQYF.

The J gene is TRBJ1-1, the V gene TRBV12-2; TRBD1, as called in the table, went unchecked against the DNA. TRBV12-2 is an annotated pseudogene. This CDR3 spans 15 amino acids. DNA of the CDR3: TGTGCAAGTCGCTTAGGGGGGCCCGGCGGGACTGAAGCTTTCTTT. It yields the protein CASRLGGPGGTEAFF.

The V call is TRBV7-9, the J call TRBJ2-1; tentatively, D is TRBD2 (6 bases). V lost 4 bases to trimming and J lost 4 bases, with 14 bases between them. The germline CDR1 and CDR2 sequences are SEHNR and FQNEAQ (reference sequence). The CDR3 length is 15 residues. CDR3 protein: CASSSQRRDYNEQFF. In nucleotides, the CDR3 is TGTGCCAGCAGCTCACAGAGGAGGGATTACAATGAGCAGTTCTTC.

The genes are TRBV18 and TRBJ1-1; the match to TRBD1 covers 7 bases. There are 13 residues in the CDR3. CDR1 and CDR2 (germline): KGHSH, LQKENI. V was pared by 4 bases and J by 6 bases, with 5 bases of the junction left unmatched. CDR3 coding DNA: TGTGCCAGCTCACAAACGGGACAGCCTGAAGCTTTCTTT. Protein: CASSQTGQPEAFF.

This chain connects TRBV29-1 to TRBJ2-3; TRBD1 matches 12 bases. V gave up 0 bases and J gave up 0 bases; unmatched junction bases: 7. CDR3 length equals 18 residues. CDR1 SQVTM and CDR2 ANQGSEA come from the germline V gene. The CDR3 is CSVEDQWGQGASTDTQYF. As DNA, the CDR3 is TGCAGCGTTGAAGATCAGTGGGGACAGGGGGCCAGCACAGATACGCAGTATTTT.

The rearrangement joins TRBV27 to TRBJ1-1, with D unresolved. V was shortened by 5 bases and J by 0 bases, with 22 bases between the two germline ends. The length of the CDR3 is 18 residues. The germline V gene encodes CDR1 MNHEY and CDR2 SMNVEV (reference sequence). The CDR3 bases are TGTGCCAGCAGTCGCCTGCCTGAAGGACTTTCGATGAACACTGAAGCTTTCTTT. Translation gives CASSRLPEGLSMNTEAFF.

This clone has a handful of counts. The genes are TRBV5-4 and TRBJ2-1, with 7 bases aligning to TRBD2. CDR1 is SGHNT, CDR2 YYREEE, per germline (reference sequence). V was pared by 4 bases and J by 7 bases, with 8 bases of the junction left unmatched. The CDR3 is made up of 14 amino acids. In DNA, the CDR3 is TGTGCCAGCAGCCCCCGGGGGGAGTGGAATGAGCAGTTCTTC. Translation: CASSPRGEWNEQFF. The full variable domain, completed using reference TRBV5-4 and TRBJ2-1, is ETGVTQSPTHLIKTRGQQVTLRCSSQSGHNTVSWYQQALGQGPQFIFQYYREEENGRGNFPPRFSGLQFPNYSSELNVNALELDDSALYLCASSPRGEWNEQFFGPGTRLTVL.

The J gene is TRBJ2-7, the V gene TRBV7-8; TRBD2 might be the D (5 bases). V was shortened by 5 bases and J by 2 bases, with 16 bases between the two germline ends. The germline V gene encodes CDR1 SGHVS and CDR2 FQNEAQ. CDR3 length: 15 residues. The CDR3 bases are TGTGCCAGCAGCCCCACGGCCCTAGCCGCCTACGAGCAGTACTTC. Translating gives CASSPTALAAYEQYF.

The CDR3 region has the DNA TGTGCCAGCAGCCCGGGACTAGCGGGGGGGGCAAATACGCAGTATTTT. Residues: CASSPGLAGGANTQYF. The chain recombines TRBV7-3 with TRBJ2-3, with TRBD2 identical over 16 bases. Germline assignment: CDR1 SGHTA and CDR2 FQGTGA. The ends lost 5 bases at V and 7 bases at J; junction bases unmatched: 6. The CDR3 totals 16 residues.

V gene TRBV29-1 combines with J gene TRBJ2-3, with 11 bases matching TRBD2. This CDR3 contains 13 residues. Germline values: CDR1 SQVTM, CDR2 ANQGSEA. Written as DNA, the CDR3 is TGCGCAATAGCGGGGGGGGTTTTTGATACGCAGTATTTT. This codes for CAIAGGVFDTQYF.

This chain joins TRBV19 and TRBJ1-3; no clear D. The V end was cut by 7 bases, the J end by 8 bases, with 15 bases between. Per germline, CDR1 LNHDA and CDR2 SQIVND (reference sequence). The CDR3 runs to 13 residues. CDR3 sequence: CASTPQVGDTIYF. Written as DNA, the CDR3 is TGTGCCAGTACCCCTCAGGTGGGCGACACCATATATTTT.

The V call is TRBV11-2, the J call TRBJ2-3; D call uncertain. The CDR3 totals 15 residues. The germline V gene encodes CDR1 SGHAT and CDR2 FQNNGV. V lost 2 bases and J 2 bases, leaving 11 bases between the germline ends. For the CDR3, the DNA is TGTGCCAGCAGCTTAATACCGGTCCCCACAGATACGCAGTATTTT. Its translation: CASSLIPVPTDTQYF.

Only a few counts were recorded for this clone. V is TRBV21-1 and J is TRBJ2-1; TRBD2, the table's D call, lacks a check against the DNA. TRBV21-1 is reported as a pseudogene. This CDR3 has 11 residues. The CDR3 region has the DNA TGTGCCAGCAGCCTCTACAATGAGCAGTTCTTC. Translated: CASSLYNEQFF.

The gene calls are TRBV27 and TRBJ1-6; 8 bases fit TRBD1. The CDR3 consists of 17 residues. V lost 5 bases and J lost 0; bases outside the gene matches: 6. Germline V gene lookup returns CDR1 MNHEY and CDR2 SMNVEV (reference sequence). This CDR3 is CASSRDRGVSYNSPLHF. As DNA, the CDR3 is TGTGCCAGCAGTAGAGACAGGGGAGTCTCCTATAATTCACCCCTCCACTTT.

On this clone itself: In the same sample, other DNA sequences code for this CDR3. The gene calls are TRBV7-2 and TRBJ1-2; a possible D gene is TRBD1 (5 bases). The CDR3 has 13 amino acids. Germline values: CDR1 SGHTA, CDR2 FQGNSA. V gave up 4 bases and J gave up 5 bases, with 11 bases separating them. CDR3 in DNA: TGTGCCAGCAGCTCCGACAGAGTTTATGGCTACACCTTC. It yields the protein CASSSDRVYGYTF.